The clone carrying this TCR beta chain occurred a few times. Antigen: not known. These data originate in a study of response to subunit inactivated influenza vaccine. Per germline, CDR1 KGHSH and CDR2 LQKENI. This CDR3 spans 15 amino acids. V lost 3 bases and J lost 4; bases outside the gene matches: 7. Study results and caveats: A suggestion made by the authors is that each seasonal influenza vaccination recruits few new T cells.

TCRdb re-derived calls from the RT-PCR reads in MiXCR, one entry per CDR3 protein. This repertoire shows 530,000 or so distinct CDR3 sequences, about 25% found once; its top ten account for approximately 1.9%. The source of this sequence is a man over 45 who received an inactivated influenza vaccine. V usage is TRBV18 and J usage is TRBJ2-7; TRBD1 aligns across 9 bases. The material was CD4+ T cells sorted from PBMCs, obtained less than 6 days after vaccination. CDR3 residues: CASSPNRDRAYEQYF. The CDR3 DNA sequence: TGTGCCAGCTCACCGAATCGGGACAGGGCTTACGAGCAGTACTTC.